A single sample gave rise to the 9 T cell receptor beta chains below, sequenced in a study of blood T cells in healthy people across ages (dated by TCRdb to the mid-2010s). Library construction relied on 5' RACE. Sequencing used an Illumina HiSeq 2500. The second PCR ran for about 6 to 12 cycles and used a J-beta primer mix along with a sample-barcoded 5' primer. TCRdb reprocessing: public reads trimmed at Q25 with fastp, clones called with MiXCR, in-frame beta chains kept. Duplicate CDR3 protein sequences are folded into a single record with the most common DNA and genes. Counted in this sample were about 900,000 distinct CDR3 sequences; around 48% of them appeared once. The ten top clones hold roughly an eighth of the sample. Sequenced material: blood. The receptors shown here come from a man aged 25 to 45 in good health.

The chain employs TRBV4-1 and TRBJ2-5; 7 nucleotides match TRBD1. CDR1 is MGHRA, CDR2 YSYEKL, per germline. V shed 5 bases and J 2 bases; nucleotides not matched to a gene: 11. This CDR3 has 16 amino acids. The CDR3 loop reads CASSGRRDSPQETQYF. The CDR3 bases are TGCGCCAGCAGCGGCCGCCGGGACAGCCCGCAAGAGACCCAGTACTTC.

This clonotype has only a few counts. This rearrangement joins TRBV6-6 to TRBJ1-2, with 7 bases identical to TRBD1. The V segment lost 6 bases and the J segment 4 bases; nucleotides outside the gene matches: 5. Germline loops: CDR1 MNHNY, CDR2 SVGAGI (reference sequence). The CDR3 extends over 13 amino acids. CDR3 loop: CASRTGTAYGYTF. CDR3 nucleotides: TGTGCCAGCAGGACCGGGACAGCCTATGGCTACACCTTC.

The rearrangement joins TRBV11-3 to TRBJ1-6; D is unclear. Trimming cost V 5 bases and J 7 bases, with 15 bases left between them. The CDR3 has 15 amino acids. From germline, CDR1 is SGHNT and CDR2 YENEEA. The DNA of the CDR3 is TGTGCCAGCAGCGTGGATGGGTTACGGAATTCACCCCTCCACTTT. It is translated as CASSVDGLRNSPLHF.

This clonotype was counted a few times. The chain carries TRBV12-3 or TRBV12-4 and TRBJ1-4; 9 nucleotides line up with TRBD1. V lost 2 bases to trimming and J lost 8 bases; unmatched junction nucleotides: 3. The CDR3 is 14 amino acids. The CDR3 is CASSLTGGEEKLFF. Written as DNA, the CDR3 is TGTGCCAGCAGTTTAACAGGGGGCGAAGAAAAACTGTTTTTT.

This clonotype was observed a few times. The V gene is TRBV2, the J gene TRBJ1-5; no reliable D call. Germline V gene data show CDR1 as SNHLY and CDR2 as FYNNEI. There are 17 residues in the CDR3. The V end lost 8 bases, the J end lost 2 bases, and 22 bases lay between the germline ends. The CDR3 coding sequence is TGTGCCAGCCGAGACTCGCTCGGGGAAATGGGCAATCAGCCCCAGCATTTT. Protein product: CASRDSLGEMGNQPQHF. The full variable domain, with the rest looked up from reference TRBV2 and TRBJ1-5, is EPEVTQTPSHQVTQMGQEVILRCVPISNHLYFYWYRQILGQKVEFLVSFYNNEISEKSEIFDDQFSVERPDGSNFTLKIRSTKLEDSAMYFCASRDSLGEMGNQPQHFGDGTRLSIL.

The V gene is TRBV20-1, the J gene TRBJ2-7; D gene uncertain. Looked up from germline, CDR1 is DFQATT and CDR2 is SNEGSKA (reference sequence). The CDR3 runs to 12 residues. The CDR3 is CSLRVGPYEQYF. CDR3 coding DNA: TGCAGCCTCCGGGTTGGGCCCTACGAGCAGTACTTC.

This clonotype was seen just once. V and J are TRBV20-1 and TRBJ2-7; D tentatively reads TRBD1 or TRBD2 (6 bases each). The CDR3 has 13 amino acids. Germline V gives CDR1 DFQATT, CDR2 SNEGSKA (reference sequence). Trimming shortened V by 4 bases and J by 1 base, and 11 bases separated the two germline ends. The CDR3 DNA reads as TGCAGTGCTACGAGGGGGGATTCCTACGAGCAGTACTTC. The encoded protein is CSATRGDSYEQYF.

This clonotype was seen a handful of times. The chain recombines TRBV27 with TRBJ2-1; 11 nucleotides agree with TRBD2. The CDR3 spans 16 residues. With 6 bases clipped from V and 0 bases from J, the junction kept 4 bases outside the gene matches. Germline V gene sequence: CDR1 MNHEY, CDR2 SMNVEV (reference sequence). CDR3 region: CASRVLAGGSYNEQFF. The CDR3 bases are TGTGCCAGCAGGGTTCTAGCGGGGGGCTCCTACAATGAGCAGTTCTTC.

With respect to this clonotype: At one end, the junction sequence differs from germline, possibly due to a read error. The gene calls are TRBV4-3 and TRBJ2-1, with a weak D call TRBD1 (5 bases). Germline CDR1 and CDR2: LGHNA and YSLEER. The CDR3 is 19 amino acids. CDR3 sequence (DNA): TGCGCCAGCAGCCAAGATATTATCCTCGACAGTCACATCTACAATGAGCAGATCTTC. Translating gives CASSQDIILDSHIYNEQIF.